The 31 T cell receptor beta chains below were found in one sample sequenced in a study of regulatory T cells in long-lasting Graves disease (dated by TCRdb to the early 2020s). In the paper's terms, the time point label means: newly diagnosed GD, antithyroid drugs for less than 3 months. For both TCR sequencing and RNA sequencing, RNA was extracted from PBMCs using TRIzol. The method was multiplex PCR. The instrument given in TCRdb is Illumina HiSeq 4000. To build TCR beta libraries, CDR3 regions were amplified by Arm-PCR using iRepertoire HTBI primers. TCRdb reanalyzed the raw reads on its own, using fastp at Q25 for trimming and MiXCR for clone calling, and kept in-frame beta chains. Rows with a matching CDR3 protein are joined into one entry that keeps the most common DNA and genes. The sample yields about 540,000 distinct CDR3 sequences; less than 15% were counted once. The ten most abundant clones make up 8.5% to 10% of the sample.

Separately, the same data were catalogued under a study of T cells in Graves' hyperthyroidism and ophthalmopathy.

The specimen was peripheral blood mononuclear cells (PBMCs), collected at new diagnosis, from a patient treated with antithyroid drugs. The receptor set was obtained from a young man with Graves disease. Donor details come from another sample of the same person, matched by shared clones.

The CDR3 nucleotides are TGCGCCAGCAGGCACCTCGGGAGGGGCAATGAGCAGTTCTTC. Translating it yields CASRHLGRGNEQFF. The chain uses TRBV4-1 and TRBJ2-1; the match to TRBD2 covers 8 bases. The V segment lost 6 bases and the J segment 6 bases; nucleotides outside the gene matches: 7. Germline V CDR1 and CDR2: MGHRA, YSYEKL. CDR3 length equals 14 residues.

This clonotype appeared many times. V is TRBV30 and J is TRBJ1-3, with D possibly TRBD1 on 6 matching bases. From germline, CDR1 is GTSNPN and CDR2 SVGIG (reference sequence). The length of the CDR3 is 14 residues. Deletions cut 5 bases from V and 0 bases from J, with 11 bases between. In nucleotides, the CDR3 is TGTGCCTGGGACTGGGGGGCCTCTGGAAACACCATATATTTT. This codes for CAWDWGASGNTIYF.

In this sample, this clonotype turned up many times. V gene TRBV20-1 combines with J gene TRBJ1-5; 8 nucleotides agree with TRBD1. This CDR3 spans 13 amino acids. Germline CDR1 is DFQATT and CDR2 is SNEGSKA (reference sequence). Trimming cost V 4 bases and J 6 bases; bases outside gene matches: 5. CDR3: CSAKGQASQPQHF. For the CDR3, the DNA is TGCAGTGCTAAGGGACAGGCCTCTCAGCCCCAGCATTTT.

The chain joins TRBV20-1 to TRBJ1-2; the D gene is possibly TRBD1 (5 bases). The CDR3 sequence is 15 residues long. Germline loops: CDR1 DFQATT, CDR2 SNEGSKA (reference sequence). V was clipped by 6 bases and J by 6 bases, with 23 bases between them. The CDR3 protein is CSAITLGGGKDGYTF. DNA for the CDR3: TGCAGTGCCATTACACTTGGGGGGGGAAAAGATGGCTACACCTTC.

Notes on this clonotype: A much larger clone lies a single base off, so this may be a read error. The chain recombines TRBV20-1 with TRBJ2-3; 10 bases are a match to TRBD2. This CDR3 is 14 amino acids long. Germline V gene sequence: CDR1 DFQATT, CDR2 SNEGSKA (reference sequence). With 4 bases clipped from V and 7 bases from J, the junction kept 8 bases outside the gene matches. As DNA, the CDR3 is TGCAGTGCTAACCTAGCGGGGGTGGCAAATACGCAGTATTTT. It specifies CSANLAGVANTQYF.

This clonotype occurred many times. The junction departs from the called germline gene at one end, perhaps through a read error. This sequence joins TRBV6-2 or TRBV6-3 and TRBJ1-2; D is perhaps TRBD1 (6 bases). Germline values: CDR1 MNHEY, CDR2 SVGEGT. The CDR3 covers 13 residues. CDR3 bases: TGTGCCAGCGGCCTTCCCCGAACAGGGCAACTGCTCTTC. Protein product: CASGLPRTGQLLF.

This clonotype was seen repeatedly, ten times or more. The chain couples TRBV6-1 to TRBJ2-2; 8 nucleotides match TRBD2. The V and J ends lost 7 bases and 5 bases, in that order; junction bases with no gene match: 9. CDR1 is MNHNS and CDR2 is SASEGT in the germline V gene. This CDR3 contains 15 residues. The DNA of the CDR3 is TGTGCCAGCACCTCAGCGGGAGTTGGGACCGGGGAGCTGTTTTTT. It encodes CASTSAGVGTGELFF.

Many counts were recorded for this clonotype. The rearrangement joins TRBV5-6 to TRBJ2-7, with D perhaps assigned TRBD1 or TRBD2 (6 bases each). The CDR3 is 13 residues long. Trimming shortened V by 6 bases and J by 5 bases, and 15 bases separated the two germline ends. CDR1 is SGHDT and CDR2 is YYEEEE in the germline V gene. The CDR3 sequence is CASTLGGSDEQYF. Here the CDR3 DNA reads TGTGCCAGCACTTTAGGGGGGTCAGACGAGCAGTACTTC.

This clonotype was seen many times. V and J are TRBV6-1 and TRBJ2-1; TRBD2 aligns across 8 bases. The CDR3 runs 14 residues. The V gene's germline CDR1 is MNHNS and CDR2 SASEGT. V lost 5 bases to trimming and J lost 8 bases; unmatched junction nucleotides: 8. CDR3 sequence: CASSRTGGIDEQFF. The CDR3 coding sequence is TGTGCCAGCAGTCGGACGGGAGGGATCGATGAGCAGTTCTTC.

To note about this clonotype: A much bigger clone sits one base away, suggesting this may be a read error. The CDR3 carries no conserved terminal phenylalanine or tryptophan, so it likely arises from a read error. The chain carries TRBV28 and TRBJ2-6, with D perhaps TRBD1 or TRBD2 (6 bases each). The CDR3 is 18 residues long. Germline V gives CDR1 MDHEN, CDR2 SYDVKM. The ends were cut back, 5 bases at V and 0 bases at J, with 17 bases in the middle. The CDR3 loop is CASSPRRGANSGANVLTL. The CDR3 coding sequence is TGTGCCAGCAGTCCAAGGAGGGGGGCGAACTCTGGGGCCAACGTCCTGACTCTC.

The J gene is TRBJ1-1, the V gene TRBV3-1; TRBD1 matches 7 bases. This CDR3 has 16 residues. V was clipped by 4 bases and J by 5 bases; unmatched bases: 13. Looked up from germline, CDR1 is LGHDT and CDR2 is YNNKEL (reference sequence). The CDR3 DNA is TGTGCCAGCAGCCCACCCGACCGACAGGGTAGGACTGAAGCTTTCTTT. It specifies CASSPPDRQGRTEAFF.

With respect to this clonotype: A much larger clone differs from this one at a single base, so this may be a read error. The gene calls are TRBV12-3 or TRBV12-4 and TRBJ2-5, with D tentatively TRBD1 or TRBD2 (5 bases each). The V end lost 6 bases, the J end lost 3 bases, and 17 bases lay between the germline ends. The CDR3 length is 15 residues. CDR3 in DNA: TGTGCCAGCAGCGTGGGACGGGCCTCGAAAGAGACCCAGTACTTC. It codes for CASSVGRASKETQYF.

This clonotype appeared many times. The chain employs TRBV11-2 and TRBJ2-7; D not certain. The CDR3 is 12 residues long. Germline V gene lookup returns CDR1 SGHAT and CDR2 FQNNGV. V gave up 2 bases and J gave up 5 bases, with 7 bases separating them. This CDR3 reads CASSLIYHEQYF. CDR3 nucleotide sequence: TGTGCCAGCAGCTTAATTTACCACGAGCAGTACTTC.

This clonotype occurred many times. The genes are TRBV5-1 and TRBJ2-7, with 8 bases aligning to TRBD2. Per the germline V gene, CDR1 is SGHRS and CDR2 is YFSETQ. There are 14 residues in the CDR3. Trimming took 7 bases from V and 6 from J; bases not matched to a gene: 12. CDR3 DNA sequence: TGCGCCAGCTGCACAAGCGGGAGACGGGTCGAGCAGTACTTC. Its translation: CASCTSGRRVEQYF.

The chain employs TRBV30 and TRBJ2-7; D is uncertain. The CDR3 consists of 12 residues. Trimming left V 5 bases short and J 5 bases short, with 13 bases between. CDR1 and CDR2 from the germline V gene are GTSNPN and SVGIG (reference sequence). In DNA form, the CDR3 reads TGTGCCTGGTCGGCTAGAAGTGACGAGCAGTACTTC. This codes for CAWSARSDEQYF.

This clonotype was detected only a few times. Germline is not matched at one junction end, which may reflect a read error. This chain uses TRBV4-1 with TRBJ2-5, with 9 bases fitting TRBD2. This CDR3 region has 15 residues. Per the germline V gene, CDR1 is MGHRA and CDR2 is YSYEKL. The CDR3 is CASSQVGAGGEAQYF. The CDR3 DNA reads as TGCGCCAGCAGCCAAGTGGGAGCGGGAGGAGAGGCCCAGTACTTC.

This clonotype was counted many times. The rearrangement joins TRBV19 to TRBJ1-1, with TRBD1 matching 7 bases. The CDR3 is made up of 15 amino acids. The V gene end was trimmed by 10 bases and the J gene end by 0 bases; junction bases not matched to a gene: 11. From germline, CDR1 is LNHDA and CDR2 SQIVND (reference sequence). The CDR3 is CATRLRGQMNTEAFF. CDR3 coding DNA: TGTGCCACTCGTCTCCGGGGACAGATGAACACTGAAGCTTTCTTT.

This clonotype was seen many times. The chain uses TRBV29-1 and TRBJ2-3; unclear D gene. The CDR3 totals 13 residues. V was pared by 4 bases and J by 2 bases, with 10 bases between. Germline V gives CDR1 SQVTM, CDR2 ANQGSEA. The CDR3 DNA reads TGCAGCGTTGGGCCAGTTATCACAGATACGCAGTATTTT. Translating it yields CSVGPVITDTQYF.

In this sample, this clonotype turned up many times. The V call is TRBV2, the J call TRBJ2-7, with 7 positions matching TRBD2. This CDR3 contains 14 residues. V gave up 7 bases and J gave up 2 bases; unmatched junction bases: 8. Germline assignment: CDR1 SNHLY and CDR2 FYNNEI. This CDR3 reads CASNERDYTYEQYF. CDR3 in DNA: TGTGCCAGCAATGAGCGGGATTATACCTACGAGCAGTACTTC. Using reference TRBV2 and TRBJ2-7 for the parts outside the CDR3, the full variable domain is EPEVTQTPSHQVTQMGQEVILRCVPISNHLYFYWYRQILGQKVEFLVSFYNNEISEKSEIFDDQFSVERPDGSNFTLKIRSTKLEDSAMYFCASNERDYTYEQYFGPGTRLTVT.

This clonotype has more than one count but fewer than ten. The chain combines TRBV7-2 with TRBJ2-1, with 9 bases fitting TRBD1. In germline, CDR1 is SGHTA, CDR2 FQGNSA. This CDR3 is built from 17 residues. V lost 8 bases, J lost 7 bases, and 18 bases stayed unmatched. This CDR3 reads CASEDLRGQGYVNEQFF. DNA of the CDR3: TGTGCCAGCGAAGACCTAAGGGGACAGGGATATGTTAATGAGCAGTTCTTC.

This clonotype was seen ten or more times. J is TRBJ2-3 and V is TRBV20-1, with 7 positions matching TRBD2. This CDR3 is built from 13 residues. Germline CDR1 is DFQATT and CDR2 is SNEGSKA (reference sequence). V was pared by 6 bases and J by 1 base, with 4 bases of the junction left unmatched. The CDR3 region is CSAIAGRTDTQYF. For the CDR3, the DNA is TGCAGTGCAATAGCGGGTCGCACAGATACGCAGTATTTT.

This clonotype was seen more than once but under ten times. This chain links TRBV5-6 with TRBJ2-1, with a possible D match to TRBD2 (6 bases). Germline-derived CDR1 and CDR2 are SGHDT and YYEEEE. The germline V and J ends were trimmed by 2 bases and 0 bases, with 12 bases remaining between them. This CDR3 has 16 amino acids. The CDR3 spells CASSLAGSSSYNEQFF. The CDR3 nucleotides read TGTGCCAGCAGCTTAGCGGGTTCGAGCTCCTACAATGAGCAGTTCTTC.

This clonotype was observed a few times. The rearrangement uses TRBV28 and TRBJ1-1; D possibly corresponds to TRBD1 (5 bases). The ends were cut back, 6 bases at V and 12 bases at J, with 20 bases in the middle. The CDR3 covers 13 residues. In germline, CDR1 is MDHEN, CDR2 SYDVKM. CDR3 nucleotide sequence: TGTGCCAGCAGAACGCAGTTAAACAGGCGAACTTTCTTT. Its protein product is CASRTQLNRRTFF.

This clonotype was recorded a few times. The chain links TRBV10-3 to TRBJ2-3; 9 nucleotides line up with TRBD2. V shed 0 bases and J 2 bases; nucleotides not matched to a gene: 3. This CDR3 comprises 16 residues. Germline V gene data show CDR1 as ENHRY and CDR2 as SYGVKD. The CDR3 is CAISESAGGFTDTQYF. CDR3 nucleotides: TGTGCCATCAGTGAGTCGGCGGGGGGGTTCACAGATACGCAGTATTTT.

This clonotype showed up many times. The chain uses TRBV5-4 and TRBJ1-1; tentative D call: TRBD1 (6 bases). This CDR3 region has 15 residues. The V end was cut by 3 bases, the J end by 6 bases, with 18 bases between. Germline lookup yields CDR1 SGHNT and CDR2 YYREEE (reference sequence). DNA for the CDR3: TGTGCCAGCAGCTCCACCCGCGGACGGACAGCTGAAGCTTTCTTT. As protein: CASSSTRGRTAEAFF. The full variable domain, completed using reference TRBV5-4 and TRBJ1-1, is ETGVTQSPTHLIKTRGQQVTLRCSSQSGHNTVSWYQQALGQGPQFIFQYYREEENGRGNFPPRFSGLQFPNYSSELNVNALELDDSALYLCASSSTRGRTAEAFFGQGTRLTVV.

This clonotype has a handful of counts. The CDR3 protein is CASSSTGQGRGSWTDTQYF. For the CDR3, the DNA is TGTGCCAGCAGCTCGACGGGACAGGGAAGAGGATCGTGGACAGATACGCAGTATTTT. This chain uses TRBV7-9 with TRBJ2-3; 9 bases match TRBD1. CDR1 is SEHNR and CDR2 is FQNEAQ in the germline V gene (reference sequence). After removal of 4 bases from V and 3 bases from J, the junction contained 17 bases not matched to a gene. The CDR3 is made up of 19 amino acids.

The chain is built from TRBV4-1 and TRBJ1-2; D is possibly TRBD1 (6 bases). This CDR3 is 15 amino acids long. V dropped 3 bases and J dropped 5 bases, with 16 bases sitting between them. The germline CDR1 and CDR2 sequences are MGHRA and YSYEKL. The CDR3 region has the DNA TGCGCCAGCAGCCATCCTAGGACAGAATTATATGGCTACACCTTC. Translating gives CASSHPRTELYGYTF.

This clonotype was observed many times. This chain uses TRBV27 with TRBJ2-5; 9 nucleotides line up with TRBD1. This CDR3 is built from 16 residues. Germline CDR1 is MNHEY and CDR2 is SMNVEV (reference sequence). The ends lost 4 bases at V and 5 bases at J; junction bases unmatched: 11. The CDR3 protein is CASSYAGTGRFETQYF. CDR3 DNA sequence: TGTGCCAGCAGTTACGCCGGGACAGGGCGATTTGAGACCCAGTACTTC.

The sample holds a few counts of this clonotype. The chain is built from TRBV19 and TRBJ2-7; 7 bases align to TRBD1. Germline V CDR1 and CDR2: LNHDA, SQIVND (reference sequence). CDR3 size: 14 residues. V was pared by 4 bases and J by 2 bases, with 5 bases of the junction left unmatched. The CDR3 sequence: CASSTKTGPYEQYF. For the CDR3, the DNA is TGTGCCAGTAGTACAAAGACAGGGCCCTACGAGCAGTACTTC. The variable domain in full, with the rest retrieved from reference TRBV19 and TRBJ2-7, is DGGITQSPKYLFRKEGQNVTLSCEQNLNHDAMYWYRQDPGQGLRLIYYSQIVNDFQKGDIAEGYSVSREKKESFPLTVTSAQKNPTAFYLCASSTKTGPYEQYFGPGTRLTVT.

This clonotype was seen ten or more times. The rearrangement uses TRBV7-9 and TRBJ2-3; D perhaps matches TRBD1 (6 bases). The V and J ends lost 0 bases and 5 bases respectively, with 21 bases between them. Germline assignment: CDR1 SEHNR and CDR2 FQNEAQ (reference sequence). The CDR3 spans 18 residues. CDR3 sequence reads: CASSLALGGFRGKDTQYF. The CDR3 nucleotides are TGTGCCAGCAGCTTAGCGCTGGGCGGTTTCAGGGGAAAAGATACGCAGTATTTT. The full variable domain, with the rest looked up from reference TRBV7-9 and TRBJ2-3, is DTGVSQNPRHKITKRGQNVTFRCDPISEHNRLYWYRQTLGQGPEFLTYFQNEAQLEKSRLLSDRFSAERPKGSFSTLEIQRTEQGDSAMYLCASSLALGGFRGKDTQYFGPGTRLTVL.

This clonotype was recorded many times. V gene TRBV7-8 combines with J gene TRBJ1-5; D call uncertain. There are 15 residues in the CDR3. Germline V lookup: CDR1 SGHVS, CDR2 FQNEAQ. With 2 bases removed from V and 0 bases from J, the gap between germline ends came to 8 bases. In DNA form, the CDR3 reads TGTGCCAGCAGCTTATTCCAGTATAGCAATCAGCCCCAGCATTTT. This sequence encodes CASSLFQYSNQPQHF.